The 26 T cell receptor beta chains in this list originate from one sample, sequenced in a study of CD8+ T cells in alopecia areata. As part of sample collection, lesional scalp punch biopsies and peripheral blood were taken from alopecia areata patients. RNA was isolated and reverse transcribed to cDNA, the sequencing template. Repertoires were generated with immunoSEQ multiplex PCR, while TCRdb's copy carries only in-frame clones and drops some. This sample has about 15,000 clones, with about 63% found just once. Sequencing used skin. The receptors were gathered from a human donor with alopecia areata.

There are a few counts of this clone. The V and J genes are TRBV19 and TRBJ2-7; perhaps TRBD1 as D (6 bases). The germline V and J ends were trimmed by 3 bases and 2 bases, with 14 bases remaining between them. The germline V gene encodes CDR1 LNHDA and CDR2 SQIVND (reference sequence). This CDR3 has 15 residues. The CDR3 DNA reads TGTGCCAGTAGTATCACTAACAGGGAGACCTACGAGCAGTACTTC. It is translated as CASSITNRETYEQYF.

Notes on this clone: A junction boundary mismatches the germline segment, possibly from a read error. The J gene is TRBJ2-7, the V gene TRBV4-1, with D possibly called TRBD1 or TRBD2 (7 bases each). CDR3 size: 16 residues. Germline assignment: CDR1 MGHRA and CDR2 YSYEKL. CDR3 sequence reads: CASSQNAGGASYEQYF. CDR3 DNA: TGTGCCAGCAGCCAAAACGCAGGGGGGGCCTCCTACGAGCAGTACTTC.

The rearrangement uses TRBV7-3 and TRBJ2-1; 12 nucleotides align to TRBD1. The trim removed 5 bases at V and 8 bases at J, leaving 7 bases unmatched. The germline CDR1 and CDR2 sequences are SGHTA and FQGTGA. CDR3 length equals 15 residues. CDR3 in amino acids: CASSLGQGAFDEQFF. CDR3 coding DNA: TGTGCCAGCAGCCTGGGACAGGGGGCATTTGATGAGCAGTTCTTC.

The V and J genes are TRBV2 and TRBJ2-2, with 9 bases fitting TRBD1. Germline CDR1 SNHLY, CDR2 FYNNEI. The CDR3 runs to 15 residues. V lost 7 bases, J lost 4 bases, and 7 bases stayed unmatched. CDR3 DNA sequence: TGTGCCAGCACCGCGGACAGGGGTTCCACCGGGGAGCTGTTTTTT. It specifies CASTADRGSTGELFF.

The chain employs TRBV6-5 and TRBJ2-2; D is unresolved. Deletions cut 6 bases from V and 6 bases from J, with 11 bases between. Germline values: CDR1 MNHEY, CDR2 SVGAGI. CDR3 length: 13 amino acids. The CDR3 is CASSPIGSGELFF. In DNA, the CDR3 is TGTGCCAGCAGCCCAATAGGCTCCGGGGAGCTGTTTTTT.

Within the sample, this clone is medium-sized. The chain is built from TRBV27 and TRBJ2-2; D is undetermined. V lost 2 bases and J lost 0, with 7 bases in between. This CDR3 has 15 amino acids. Germline V gene data show CDR1 as MNHEY and CDR2 as SMNVEV (reference sequence). The CDR3 bases are TGTGCCAGCAGTTTAAAGCGATCGAACACCGGGGAGCTGTTTTTT. Protein product: CASSLKRSNTGELFF.

The CDR3 region has the DNA TGTGCCAGCAGCTTGGCCAGCGGAGGAAAAAGCATCGAGACCCAGTACTTC. Residues: CASSLASGGKSIETQYF. The chain couples TRBV5-4 to TRBJ2-5; maybe TRBD2 (5 bases). Germline V gene data show CDR1 as SGHNT and CDR2 as YYREEE (reference sequence). Trimming stripped 0 bases from V and 5 bases from J, with 20 bases between. The CDR3 consists of 17 residues. The full variable domain, its missing parts supplied by reference TRBV5-4 and TRBJ2-5, is ETGVTQSPTHLIKTRGQQVTLRCSSQSGHNTVSWYQQALGQGPQFIFQYYREEENGRGNFPPRFSGLQFPNYSSELNVNALELDDSALYLCASSLASGGKSIETQYFGPGTRLLVL.

The CDR3 here is CASSQAFMNTEAFF. CDR3 nucleotide sequence: TGCGCCAGCAGCCAAGCTTTCATGAACACTGAAGCTTTCTTT. The chain couples TRBV4-1 to TRBJ1-1; unclear D gene. Germline CDR1 MGHRA, CDR2 YSYEKL. Trimming shortened V by 1 base and J by 0 bases, and 6 bases separated the two germline ends. This CDR3 contains 14 residues.

This clone has a handful of counts. This chain links TRBV27 with TRBJ2-1, with D perhaps matching TRBD1 (6 bases). This CDR3 has 15 residues. Germline loops: CDR1 MNHEY, CDR2 SMNVEV (reference sequence). Trimming cost V 3 bases and J 7 bases, with 16 bases left between them. The CDR3 coding sequence is TGTGCCAGCAGTTTCTCTGGGGGCCCCCGGAATGAGCAGTTCTTC. Encoded protein: CASSFSGGPRNEQFF.

This clone was picked up a small number of times. The genes are TRBV5-1 and TRBJ2-3; 14 bases align to TRBD2. The junction had 18 bases not matched to a gene; V was cut back by 6 bases and J by 0 bases. CDR3 length equals 21 residues. Germline V gene sequence: CDR1 SGHRS, CDR2 YFSETQ. This CDR3 reads CASKWPRKGLAGEGSTDTQYF. CDR3 nucleotide sequence: TGCGCCAGCAAGTGGCCAAGGAAGGGACTAGCGGGAGAAGGGAGCACAGATACGCAGTATTTT. The complete variable domain, with remaining parts taken from reference TRBV5-1 and TRBJ2-3, reads KAGVTQTPRYLIKTRGQQVTLSCSPISGHRSVSWYQQTPGQGLQFLFEYFSETQRNKGNFPGRFSGRQFSNSRSEMNVSTLELGDSALYLCASKWPRKGLAGEGSTDTQYFGPGTRLTVL.

This chain connects TRBV6-1 to TRBJ2-1, with 9 bases that match TRBD2. Trimming at V came to 5 bases and at J to 6 bases, leaving 2 bases not matched to a gene. The germline gives CDR1 MNHNS, CDR2 SASEGT. This CDR3 is built from 13 residues. CDR3 DNA: TGTGCCAGCAGTCTAGCGGGAAGCAATGAGCAGTTCTTC. This codes for CASSLAGSNEQFF.

The V call is TRBV6-5, the J call TRBJ2-1; 7 bases match TRBD2. The V and J ends lost 4 bases and 7 bases, in that order; junction bases with no gene match: 7. CDR1 and CDR2 from the germline V gene are MNHEY and SVGAGI. The CDR3 is 14 amino acids. In DNA, the CDR3 is TGTGCCAGCAGTTCGGTGGGAGGGCGAAATGAGCAGTTCTTC. This encodes CASSSVGGRNEQFF.

This sequence joins TRBV11-2 and TRBJ2-7, with 8 bases that match TRBD2. This CDR3 has 17 amino acids. The germline CDR1 and CDR2 sequences are SGHAT and FQNNGV. V gave up 2 bases and J gave up 1 base; unmatched junction bases: 10. CDR3 residues: CASSLRPGLVGSYEQYF. The CDR3 DNA reads TGTGCCAGCAGCTTAAGACCGGGACTAGTGGGGTCCTACGAGCAGTACTTC.

V is TRBV5-1 and J is TRBJ2-7; TRBD2 matches at 10 bases. The germline CDR1 and CDR2 sequences are SGHRS and YFSETQ. This CDR3 has 16 residues. Trimming at V came to 4 bases and at J to 4 bases, leaving 11 bases not matched to a gene. CDR3 in amino acids: CASSRDVASGRYEQYF. CDR3 bases: TGCGCCAGCAGCCGAGACGTGGCTAGCGGGAGATACGAGCAGTACTTC.

This clone has only a few counts. This chain joins TRBV29-1 and TRBJ1-5, with 7 bases identical to TRBD1. CDR3 length: 14 residues. Trimming took 4 bases from V and 4 from J; bases not matched to a gene: 7. CDR1 and CDR2 from the germline V gene are SQVTM and ANQGSEA. The DNA of the CDR3 is TGCAGCGTTGCAGTGGCAGGGGGGAATCAGCCCCAGCATTTT. The encoded protein is CSVAVAGGNQPQHF.

This clone was observed a handful of times. This chain connects TRBV28 to TRBJ2-5, with D perhaps TRBD1 or TRBD2 (5 bases each). V gave up 7 bases and J gave up 7 bases, with 19 bases separating them. The CDR3 totals 14 residues. Germline-derived CDR1 and CDR2 are MDHEN and SYDVKM. The CDR3 DNA follows: TGTGCCAGCACCCCGGGACCGACATACGGGACCCAGTACTTC. Protein sequence: CASTPGPTYGTQYF.

This clone was picked up one time. The likely explanation is a read error, given a far larger clone one base away. This chain links TRBV7-3 with TRBJ2-7; TRBD1 is a possible D gene (7 bases). The length of the CDR3 is 14 residues. The germline V gene encodes CDR1 SGHTA and CDR2 FQGTGA. The CDR3 DNA follows: TGTGCCGGCAGCTTACCAGGGGGAGGTGACGAGCAGTACTTC. This sequence encodes CAGSLPGGGDEQYF. The variable domain in full, completed from reference TRBV7-3 and TRBJ2-7, reads GAGVSQTPSNKVTEKGKYVELRCDPISGHTALYWYRQSLGQGPEFLIYFQGTGAADDSGLPNDRFFAVRPEGSVSTLKIQRTERGDSAVYLCAGSLPGGGDEQYFGPGTRLTVT.

The chain links TRBV5-1 to TRBJ1-1; D possibly corresponds to TRBD1 (5 bases). CDR1 is SGHRS, CDR2 YFSETQ, per germline. The CDR3 covers 15 residues. V was pared by 0 bases and J by 3 bases, with 12 bases between. The CDR3: CASSLVSGGYTEAFF. The CDR3 DNA reads as TGCGCCAGCAGCTTGGTGTCGGGGGGGTACACTGAAGCTTTCTTT.

The chain uses TRBV7-6 and TRBJ2-7; D perhaps matches TRBD2 (6 bases). The CDR3 extends over 16 amino acids. CDR1 SGHVS and CDR2 FNYEAQ come from the germline V gene. Trimming removed 5 bases at V and 3 bases at J, with 20 bases between. The CDR3 DNA reads TGTGCCAGCAGCAAACTTATGGGGGGTAGATACTACGAGCAGTACTTC. Translated, it gives CASSKLMGGRYYEQYF. Drawing the rest from reference TRBV7-6 and TRBJ2-7, the complete variable domain is GAGVSQSPRYKVTKRGQDVALRCDPISGHVSLYWYRQALGQGPEFLTYFNYEAQQDKSGLPNDRFSAERPEGSISTLTIQRTEQRDSAMYRCASSKLMGGRYYEQYFGPGTRLTVT.

This clone was counted only a few times. This chain connects TRBV19 to TRBJ2-7; a possible D gene is TRBD2 (5 bases). Germline CDR1 LNHDA, CDR2 SQIVND (reference sequence). This CDR3 contains 16 residues. Trimming left V 9 bases short and J 5 bases short, with 26 bases between. CDR3: CARDRSLGGRTDEQYF. The CDR3 DNA is TGTGCCAGAGACCGTAGCTTAGGTGGGAGAACTGACGAGCAGTACTTC.

V is TRBV9 and J is TRBJ1-1; D call uncertain. From germline, CDR1 is SGDLS and CDR2 YYNGEE. The CDR3 is 14 amino acids. V was clipped by 6 bases and J by 1 base, with 13 bases between them. The CDR3: CASKPIGPNTEAFF. The CDR3, as DNA: TGTGCCAGCAAACCAATAGGACCGAACACTGAAGCTTTCTTT.

This clone is judged medium-sized. The rearrangement uses TRBV19 and TRBJ1-2; a weak D match, TRBD1 (6 bases). Per the germline V gene, CDR1 is LNHDA and CDR2 is SQIVND (reference sequence). V lost 5 bases and J lost 2, with 15 bases in between. The length of the CDR3 is 15 residues. The CDR3 DNA follows: TGTGCCAGTAGTGTATCCGGGACAAAAAACTATGGCTACACCTTC. Its translation: CASSVSGTKNYGYTF.

This clone has just one count. The genes are TRBV29-1 and TRBJ2-5; 9 nucleotides line up with TRBD2. Germline CDR1 is SQVTM and CDR2 is ANQGSEA. Germline trimming cut 6 bases from V and 5 bases from J; bases unmatched to any gene: 7. The CDR3 runs to 13 residues. In DNA, the CDR3 is TGCAGCGTAATAGCGGGAGTTATGGAGACCCAGTACTTC. Amino acids: CSVIAGVMETQYF.

This chain links TRBV5-4 with TRBJ2-5; 10 nucleotides line up with TRBD2. The ends lost 3 bases at V and 6 bases at J; junction bases unmatched: 11. CDR1 is SGHNT and CDR2 is YYREEE in the germline V gene (reference sequence). This CDR3 region has 16 residues. Here the CDR3 reads CASSSLAGRRGKTQYF. CDR3 nucleotide sequence: TGTGCCAGCAGCTCACTAGCGGGGCGGCGGGGAAAGACCCAGTACTTC.

This sequence joins TRBV7-8 and TRBJ2-1, with D tentatively TRBD2 (6 bases). This CDR3 spans 18 amino acids. The V end was cut by 1 base, the J end by 6 bases, with 22 bases between. Germline CDR1 is SGHVS and CDR2 is FQNEAQ. The CDR3 here is CASSLVLFGGKPFNEQFF. The CDR3 coding sequence is TGTGCCAGCAGCTTAGTCTTGTTCGGGGGAAAGCCCTTCAATGAGCAGTTCTTC.

The V and J genes are TRBV7-8 and TRBJ2-1, with 11 bases lining up with TRBD2. The germline CDR1 and CDR2 sequences are SGHVS and FQNEAQ. The CDR3 is 15 amino acids. Trimming took 7 bases from V and 6 from J; bases not matched to a gene: 8. The CDR3 reads CASITTSGVGNEQFF. The CDR3 DNA sequence: TGTGCCAGCATCACGACTAGCGGGGTAGGCAATGAGCAGTTCTTC.